The rows below give T cell receptor beta chains drawn from one sample of a study of cytomegalovirus exposure and HLA in healthy donors. Sequencing was performed with immunoSEQ multiplex PCR; in TCRdb, only in-frame clones are kept and a portion is missing. Of fewer than 200,000 clones listed, about 85% were seen once; the top ten hold about 4.3%. The sequencing sample was made of PBMCs. The receptors were sampled from a woman in her 50s in good health and CMV-seropositive. Each CDR3 is given without its conserved first and last residue. Fields, in order: V gene, CDR3 protein.

TRBV6-6 ASSYSDWSGGYT
TRBV29-1 SGGSTGGVGYT
TRBV7-3 ASSLSRARDTGELF
TRBV9 ASSVGREPLSYEQY
TRBV7-9 ASSFGLAGEPYEQY
TRBV5-4 ASSLGPGLAGDTQY
TRBV25-1 ATGLADSTDTQY
TRBV15 ATSREQGGDEKLF
TRBV29-1 SSSGWSGYT
TRBV6-1 ASQWGDQPQH
TRBV7-2 ASSLARTYNEQF
TRBV11-3 ASSLKQGGTGELF
TRBV6-5 ASSPGGQLNSPLH
TRBV7-3 ASSLTVGSSYNEQF
TRBV10-3 AISGSPGETQY
TRBV4-2 ASSRISGDTQY
TRBV28 ASSPPGTWVKKLF
TRBV6-4 ASSAHFGGISYGYT
TRBV30 AWSAGGTSGGSTDTQY
TRBV7-3 ASSLGAGGAYEQY
TRBV6-1 ASSRTVGVNEKLF
TRBV4-3 ASSQDLSPLAVTYEQY
TRBV7-9 ASSLAGTAYGYT
TRBV6-5 ASRQRLNYGYT
TRBV27 ASSFNRANYGYT
TRBV18 ASSYTHGGSNQPQH
TRBV2 ASRWEALGQY
TRBV2 ASSGTGNSPLH
TRBV9 ASSVGSGQGVGDTIY
TRBV6-1 ASSEALRELRNTEAF
TRBV4-1 ASSQDLISTDTQY
TRBV7-8 ASSPHRESPLGEQY
TRBV18 ASSSQQGRANEKLF
TRBV5-1 ASSTGGSLVNTEAF
TRBV5-8 ASSLLGTVGADTQY
TRBV7-8 ASSTAGVGGEQY
TRBV6-1 ASSVFAGSTYNEQF
TRBV4-1 ASSQGGTGRRINGYT
TRBV4-1 ASSQDPTPNDTQY
TRBV7-9 ASSYISGSYEQY
TRBV2 ASSADRAYGYT
TRBV4-3 ASSQYKNTEAF
TRBV5-4 ASSLEQAYEQY
TRBV9 ASSVGGQGFNEQF
TRBV7-3 ASSQSGGIANTGELF
TRBV7-6 ASSLGGLYEQF
TRBV7-2 ASSAARTEETQY
TRBV5-5 ASSFSGSGELF